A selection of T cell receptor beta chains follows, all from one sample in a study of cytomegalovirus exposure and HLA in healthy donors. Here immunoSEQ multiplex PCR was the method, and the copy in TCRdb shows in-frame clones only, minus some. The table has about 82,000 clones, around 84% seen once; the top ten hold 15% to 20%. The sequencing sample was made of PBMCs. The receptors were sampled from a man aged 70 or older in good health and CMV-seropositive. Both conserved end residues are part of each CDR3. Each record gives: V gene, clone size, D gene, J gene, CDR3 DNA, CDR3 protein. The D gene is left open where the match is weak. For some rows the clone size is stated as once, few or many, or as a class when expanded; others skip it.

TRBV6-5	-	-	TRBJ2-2	TGTGCCAGCGCCCGCAGGGGTCGCGGGGAGCTGTTTTTT	CASARRGRGELFF
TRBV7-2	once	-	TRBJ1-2	TGTGCCAGTTCCCATCCAAGGGGATTTCGTAGTGGCTACACCTTC	CASSHPRGFRSGYTF
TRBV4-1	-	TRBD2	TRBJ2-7	TGCGCCAGCAGATTCCTGGGACTAGCGGGGTACGAGCAGTACTTC	CASRFLGLAGYEQYF
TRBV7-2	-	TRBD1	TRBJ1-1	TGTGCCAGCAGCTCTAACAGGGGGCGAAACACTGAAGCTTTCTTT	CASSSNRGRNTEAFF
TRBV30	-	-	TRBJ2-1	TGTGCCTGGAGTGTATATCCAAGCACCAATGAGCAGTTCTTC	CAWSVYPSTNEQFF
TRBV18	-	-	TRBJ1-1	TGTGCCAGCTCACCACCTTCGGGGATGAACACTGAAGCTTTCTTT	CASSPPSGMNTEAFF
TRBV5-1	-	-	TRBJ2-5	TGCGCCAGCAGACCTCCCGGGACAACACAAGAGACCCAGTACTTC	CASRPPGTTQETQYF
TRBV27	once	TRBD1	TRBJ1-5	TGTGCCAGTTCACAGGGGGGGAATCAGCCCCAGCATTTT	CASSQGGNQPQHF
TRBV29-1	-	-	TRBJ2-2	TGCAGCGCTGCGGTTAAGGGACAAAACACCGGGGAGCTGTTTTTT	CSAAVKGQNTGELFF
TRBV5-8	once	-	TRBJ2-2	TGTGCCAGCAGCCTGAATGGGGGCGCCGGGGAGCTGTTTTTT	CASSLNGGAGELFF
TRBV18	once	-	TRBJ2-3	TGTGCCAGCTCACCCTTAACTAGCACAGATACGCAGTATTTT	CASSPLTSTDTQYF
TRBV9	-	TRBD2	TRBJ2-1	TGTGCCAGCAGCGCTAGCGGGGGGGGGTACAATGAGCAGTTCTTC	CASSASGGGYNEQFF
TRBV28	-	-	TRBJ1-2	TGTGCCAGCAGTTTAATCCGACAGGTTCGGATCAACTATGGCTACACCTTC	CASSLIRQVRINYGYTF
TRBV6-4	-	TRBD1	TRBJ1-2	TGTGCCAGCAGTGACAGGGGACAGGGCGGGAACTATGGCTACACCTTC	CASSDRGQGGNYGYTF
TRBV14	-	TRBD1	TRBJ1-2	TGTGCCAGCAGCCTACAAACCGGACAGGGGTTCCGTGGCTACACCTTC	CASSLQTGQGFRGYTF
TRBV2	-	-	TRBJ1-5	TGTGCCAGCAGTGAATCGCAGGTCGATAGTCAGCCCCAGCATTTT	CASSESQVDSQPQHF
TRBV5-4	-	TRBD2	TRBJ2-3	TGTGCCAGCAGCATTGTAGCGGGAGCGAGTGGAGATACGCAGTATTTT	CASSIVAGASGDTQYF
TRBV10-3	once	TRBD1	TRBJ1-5	TGTGCCATCAGTGACCGGGACAGGGAACAGCCCCAGCATTTT	CAISDRDREQPQHF
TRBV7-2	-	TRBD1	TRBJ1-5	TGTGCCAGCAGCTCGCGACAGGGGGGCCAGCATTTT	CASSSRQGGQHF
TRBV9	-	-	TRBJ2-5	TGTGCCAGCAGCAATGGGGGCGTTTGGGAGACCCAGTACTTC	CASSNGGVWETQYF
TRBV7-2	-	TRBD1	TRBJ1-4	TGTGCCAGCAGCAGGGACAGGGACAGTGAAAAACTGTTTTTT	CASSRDRDSEKLFF
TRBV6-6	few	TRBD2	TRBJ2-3	TGTGCCAGCCGGTGGCCTAGCGGGGGGGTGGATACGCAGTATTTT	CASRWPSGGVDTQYF
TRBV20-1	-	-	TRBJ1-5	TGCAGTGCGGACAGCGATCAGCCCCAGCATTTT	CSADSDQPQHF
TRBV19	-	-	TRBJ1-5	TGTGCCAGTAGTATAGGGCGGGATCAGCCCCAGCATTTT	CASSIGRDQPQHF
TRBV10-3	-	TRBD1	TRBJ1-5	TGTGCCATCAGACAGGGGCTTAATCAGCCCCAGCATTTT	CAIRQGLNQPQHF
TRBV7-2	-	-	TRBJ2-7	TGTGCCAGCAGCAACAGGGTAGGCTCCTACGAGCAGTACTTC	CASSNRVGSYEQYF
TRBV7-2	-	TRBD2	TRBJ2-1	TGTGCCAGCAGCTCCGACTGGATAGCGGGGGACAATGAGCAGTTCTTC	CASSSDWIAGDNEQFF
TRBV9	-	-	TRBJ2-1	TGTGCCAGCAGCGTAGGGGCGGGCGGGGATTACAATGAGCAGTTCTTC	CASSVGAGGDYNEQFF
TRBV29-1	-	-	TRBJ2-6	TGCAGCGTTGGTGCTGACTCATCTGGGGCCAACGTCCTGACTTTC	CSVGADSSGANVLTF
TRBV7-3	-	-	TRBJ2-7	TGTGCCAGCAGCTTAAGCGTCAACTACGAGCAGTACTTC	CASSLSVNYEQYF
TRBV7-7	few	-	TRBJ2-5	TGTGCTAGCAGCTTAGGGCGGGGCCAAGAGACCCAGTACTTC	CASSLGRGQETQYF
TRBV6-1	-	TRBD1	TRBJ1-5	TGTGCCAGCAGTGAAGTTACAGGGGGTAATCAGCCCCAGCATTTT	CASSEVTGGNQPQHF
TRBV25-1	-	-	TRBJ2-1	TGTGCCAGCAGTGTCTTCAATGAGCAGTTCTTC	CASSVFNEQFF
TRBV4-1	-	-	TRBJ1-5	TGCGCCAGCAGCCAACGGGCAGGGGATAGCAATCAGCCCCAGCATTTT	CASSQRAGDSNQPQHF
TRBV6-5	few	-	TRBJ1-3	TGTGCCAGCCAGGGACTTGGAAACACCATATATTTT	CASQGLGNTIYF
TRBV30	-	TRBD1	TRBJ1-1	TGTGCCTGGAATCGGGACAGGGGGAACACTGAAGCTTTCTTT	CAWNRDRGNTEAFF
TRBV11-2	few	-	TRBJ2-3	TGTGCCAGCAGCTTAATTCCCGGGTTCACAGATACGCAGTATTTT	CASSLIPGFTDTQYF
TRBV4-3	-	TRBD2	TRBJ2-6	TGCGCCAGCAGCTCCGGAGCGGGAGAGAATCCCGGCTCTGGGGCCAACGTCCTGACTTTC	CASSSGAGENPGSGANVLTF
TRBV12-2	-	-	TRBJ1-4	TGTGCAAGTCGCTTAGCGGCGGCAGGGAAGAGTGAAAAACTGTTTTTT	CASRLAAAGKSEKLFF
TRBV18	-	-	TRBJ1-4	TGTGCCAGCTCACTAACAGGGAACCGTAATGAAAAACTGTTTTTT	CASSLTGNRNEKLFF
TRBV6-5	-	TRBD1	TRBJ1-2	TGTGCCAGCAGTTACAGTGAGTCGCCGACAGGGCCATACACCTTC	CASSYSESPTGPYTF
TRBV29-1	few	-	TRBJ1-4	TGCAGCGCTCTGGGACAAGTTGCAACTAATGAAAAACTGTTTTTT	CSALGQVATNEKLFF
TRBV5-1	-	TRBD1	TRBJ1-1	TGCGCCAGCAGCTTGCTGACAGGGCTGAACACTGAAGCTTTCTTT	CASSLLTGLNTEAFF
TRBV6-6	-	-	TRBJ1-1	TGTGCCAGCAGCCCAACGGGGGGCACTGAAGCTTTCTTT	CASSPTGGTEAFF
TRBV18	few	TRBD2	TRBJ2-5	TGTGCCAGCTCACCACTCCGGGGGGGGCAAGAGACCCAGTACTTC	CASSPLRGGQETQYF
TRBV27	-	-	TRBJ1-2	TGTGCCAGCAGACCCCCGGGGGGCTATGGCTACACCTTC	CASRPPGGYGYTF
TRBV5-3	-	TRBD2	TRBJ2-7	TGTGCCAGAAGTTACAAGAGACCGGGACTAGCAGGCGAGCAGTACTTC	CARSYKRPGLAGEQYF
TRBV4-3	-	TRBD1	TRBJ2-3	TGCGCCAGCAGCCAAGGGACAGGGGCGGGGGATACGCAGTATTTT	CASSQGTGAGDTQYF
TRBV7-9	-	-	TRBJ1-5	TGTGCCAGCAGCTTGGGGGGGATGGGAAGTCAGCCCCAGCATTTT	CASSLGGMGSQPQHF
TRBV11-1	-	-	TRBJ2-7	TGTGCCAGCAGCACGAGAAGTTGGGGAGTGCAGTACTTC	CASSTRSWGVQYF
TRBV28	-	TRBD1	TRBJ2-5	TGTGCCAGCAGTCGTTCCGGGACAGGGATGAAAGAGACCCAGTACTTC	CASSRSGTGMKETQYF
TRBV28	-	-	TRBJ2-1	TGTGCCAGCAGTTCCCCCGGCAGGGGATACAATGAGCAGTTCTTC	CASSSPGRGYNEQFF
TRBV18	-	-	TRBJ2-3	TGTGCCAGCTCACCCTCCCAAGCGGGTACCACAGATACGCAGTATTTT	CASSPSQAGTTDTQYF
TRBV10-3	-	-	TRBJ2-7	TGTGCCATCAGTCAAACATACGAGCAGTACTTC	CAISQTYEQYF
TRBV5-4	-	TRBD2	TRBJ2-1	TGTGCCAGCAGCTCCGGACTAGCGTACAGGGGTGAGCAGTTCTTC	CASSSGLAYRGEQFF
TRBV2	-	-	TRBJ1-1	TGTGCCAGCAGTGAGGAGGTAGGCACTGAAGCTTTCTTT	CASSEEVGTEAFF
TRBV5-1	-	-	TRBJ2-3	TGCGCCAGCACCCCTGAGGCATTCACAGATACGCAGTATTTT	CASTPEAFTDTQYF
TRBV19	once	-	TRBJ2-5	TGTGCCAGTAGTGAAGGGGCGGGGGAGACCCAGTACTTC	CASSEGAGETQYF
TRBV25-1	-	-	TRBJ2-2	TGTGCCAGCAGTGACGGTCCTCCCCGCTTGTTTTTT	CASSDGPPRLFF